This T cell receptor beta chain was found in a study of Graves' ophthalmopathy and Graves' hyperthyroidism. Turning to the study itself: Peripheral blood was gathered at first diagnosis, ahead of any treatment whatsoever.

To note about this clonotype: Its antigen remains unidentified.

Beta-chain TCR CDR3 regions were amplified from RNA transcripts. RT-PCR with HTBI primers came first, then second-round multiplex PCR. MiXCR, run by TCRdb on the multiplex PCR reads, gives a single entry per CDR3 protein. The sample includes 260,000 or so distinct CDR3 sequences, less than 55% of them seen just once. Regarding the study as a whole: The model's prediction of ophthalmopathy progression had approximately 67% sensitivity and 72% to 85% specificity.

The CDR3 sequence is 11 residues long. Losses at the gene ends were 5 bases for V and 12 bases for J; bases not matched to a gene: 1. Germline values: CDR1 SGHTA, CDR2 FQGNSA. The source is an adult man with Graves' ophthalmopathy. This chain connects TRBV7-2 to TRBJ1-6; 7 bases match TRBD1. The sample comprised peripheral blood. CDR3 sequence reads: CASSQGGPLHF. CDR3 coding DNA: TGTGCCAGCAGCCAGGGGGGACCCCTCCACTTT.